This T cell receptor beta chain was captured by sequencing in a study of T cell responses to AZD1222 COVID-19 vaccine. For the study at large: Second-dose timings of about 4 or about 12 weeks were pooled. Points from the study as a whole: With two AZD1222 doses given, Spike-specific TCR breadth and depth both rose. Sampled repertoires all dated from after the peak T cell response.

The assay was immunoSEQ multiplex PCR, and TCRdb's table has in-frame clones only and misses some. The table records 130,000 to 150,000 clones, 90% to 95% of them present only once. The CDR3 is 15 residues long. The junction had 2 bases not matched to a gene; V was cut back by 0 bases and J by 0 bases. Per germline, CDR1 MRHNA and CDR2 SNTAGT. As for this clone: The antigen is undetermined.

The material was peripheral blood, obtained on day 0 of AZD1222 vaccination. The TCR originated in an adult in good health. The V call is TRBV6-4, the J call TRBJ2-7; 7 bases are shared with TRBD1. CDR3 amino acids: CASSDSGQVSYEQYF. As DNA, the CDR3 is TGTGCCAGCAGTGACTCAGGACAGGTCTCCTACGAGCAGTACTTC.